These 10 T cell receptor beta chains share one sample of origin, sequenced in a study of cytomegalovirus exposure and HLA in healthy donors. 13 Jbeta primers and 60 Vbeta primers were used for the PCR. The table came from immunoSEQ multiplex PCR; TCRdb's copy has only in-frame clones and leaves some out. The listing contains 150,000 to 200,000 clones. Sequencing was done on a sample of PBMCs. The source is a young woman in good health and CMV-seropositive.

The chain links TRBV11-2 to TRBJ2-3, with D perhaps matching TRBD1 (5 bases). The CDR3 sequence is 16 residues long. The germline gives CDR1 SGHAT, CDR2 FQNNGV. V lost 5 bases, J lost 0 bases, and 15 bases lay in between. The CDR3 nucleotides are TGTGCCAGCAGCCTTCGGACATCGCTGAGCACAGATACGCAGTATTTT. It translates to CASSLRTSLSTDTQYF. The variable domain in full, completed from reference TRBV11-2 and TRBJ2-3, reads EAGVAQSPRYKIIEKRQSVAFWCNPISGHATLYWYQQILGQGPKLLIQFQNNGVVDDSQLPKDRFSAERLKGVDSTLKIQPAKLEDSAVYLCASSLRTSLSTDTQYFGPGTRLTVL.

The chain combines TRBV11-3 with TRBJ2-7; TRBD1 agrees at 9 bases. V trimming: 5 bases; J trimming: 11 bases; junction bases outside the gene matches: 10. In germline, CDR1 is SGHNT, CDR2 YENEEA. This CDR3 spans 13 amino acids. CDR3 sequence: CASSRGQGWTEYF. The DNA for the CDR3 is TGTGCCAGCAGCCGGGGACAGGGCTGGACCGAGTACTTC.

CDR3 region: CASSLIPVEQYF. The CDR3 coding sequence is TGTGCCAGCAGCTTAATCCCCGTGGAGCAGTACTTC. The J gene is TRBJ2-7, the V gene TRBV11-2; D call uncertain. Trimming took off 2 bases at V and 7 bases at J, with 9 bases between the two ends. Per the germline V gene, CDR1 is SGHAT and CDR2 is FQNNGV. The CDR3 contains 12 residues.

This chain uses TRBV6-6 with TRBJ1-1; possible D gene TRBD1, 6 bases. The CDR3 runs 12 residues. Trimming removed 6 bases at V and 10 bases at J, with 15 bases between. Germline V CDR1 and CDR2: MNHNY, SVGAGI (reference sequence). CDR3 region: CASSLNRDAAFF. The CDR3 DNA sequence: TGTGCCAGCAGCCTCAACAGGGATGCAGCTTTCTTT.

This chain uses TRBV5-1 with TRBJ2-3; 10 positions match TRBD2. The V gene's germline CDR1 is SGHRS and CDR2 YFSETQ. The CDR3 length is 17 residues. V trimming: 0 bases; J trimming: 4 bases; junction bases outside the gene matches: 8. The CDR3 sequence: CASSLEASGGSADTQYF. The CDR3 DNA sequence: TGCGCCAGCAGCTTGGAGGCTAGCGGGGGCTCCGCAGATACGCAGTATTTT.

J is TRBJ2-7 and V is TRBV13, with a possible D match to TRBD2 (6 bases). In germline, CDR1 is PRHDT, CDR2 FYEKMQ (reference sequence). V lost 2 bases and J 0 bases, leaving 11 bases between the germline ends. This CDR3 spans 15 amino acids. Written as DNA, the CDR3 is TGTGCCAGCAGCTTATGGGCTAGCGACTCCTACGAGCAGTACTTC. Translation gives CASSLWASDSYEQYF.

The chain recombines TRBV7-2 with TRBJ2-1; 9 nucleotides line up with TRBD2. Looked up from germline, CDR1 is SGHTA and CDR2 is FQGNSA. V trimming: 2 bases; J trimming: 2 bases; junction bases outside the gene matches: 7. The CDR3 length is 17 residues. For the CDR3, the DNA is TGTGCCAGCAGCTTACGTAGCGGGGGCCTCACCTACAATGAGCAGTTCTTC. Its translation: CASSLRSGGLTYNEQFF.

This chain links TRBV10-3 with TRBJ2-3, with 12 bases lining up with TRBD2. From germline, CDR1 is ENHRY and CDR2 SYGVKD. V dropped 2 bases and J dropped 2; count of bases not matched to a gene: 5. CDR3 length: 17 residues. Here the CDR3 reads CAISEGLAGTLTDTQYF. The CDR3 DNA sequence: TGTGCCATCAGTGAGGGACTAGCGGGAACCCTCACAGATACGCAGTATTTT.

The V gene is TRBV28, the J gene TRBJ1-6; D not resolved. Trimming took 2 bases from V and 10 from J, leaving 9 bases between them. The CDR3 sequence is 13 residues long. CDR1 MDHEN and CDR2 SYDVKM come from the germline V gene. DNA of the CDR3: TGTGCCAGCAGTTTAAGCGGGAGCTCACCCCTCCACTTT. Translated: CASSLSGSSPLHF.

The rearrangement joins TRBV10-2 to TRBJ1-4; 8 nucleotides match TRBD1. V trimming: 6 bases; J trimming: 0 bases; junction bases outside the gene matches: 3. The CDR3 runs to 15 residues. Germline V gives CDR1 WSHSY, CDR2 SAAADI. CDR3 bases: TGCGCCAGCAGCGAACAGGGGGCAACTAATGAAAAACTGTTTTTT. Its protein product is CASSEQGATNEKLFF.